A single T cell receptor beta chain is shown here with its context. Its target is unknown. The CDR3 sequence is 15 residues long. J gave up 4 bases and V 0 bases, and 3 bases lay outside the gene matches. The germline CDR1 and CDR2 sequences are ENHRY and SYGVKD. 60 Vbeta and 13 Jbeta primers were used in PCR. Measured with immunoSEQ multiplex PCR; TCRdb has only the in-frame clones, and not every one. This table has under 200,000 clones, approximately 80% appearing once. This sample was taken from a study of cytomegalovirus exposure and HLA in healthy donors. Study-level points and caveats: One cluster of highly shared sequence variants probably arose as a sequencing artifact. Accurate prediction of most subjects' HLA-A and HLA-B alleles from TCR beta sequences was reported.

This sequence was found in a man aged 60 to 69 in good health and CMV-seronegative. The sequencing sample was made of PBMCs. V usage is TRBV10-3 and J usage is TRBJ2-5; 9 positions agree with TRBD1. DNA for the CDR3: TGTGCCATCAGTGAGTCGGGACAGGGTTTAGAGACCCAGTACTTC. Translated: CAISESGQGLETQYF.